Detailed here is one TCR beta chain. These data are taken from a study of blood T cell repertoires in COVID-19. Original processing notes: Reference gene primer amplification in the assay estimated nucleated cell counts. Produced via immunoSEQ multiplex PCR; TCRdb's table is partial and in-frame only. V and J calls and clone size follow that table, whereas D and trimming were derived from the DNA. Of around 220,000 clones in the sample, roughly 90% were seen once. This CDR3 comprises 12 residues. Germline assignment: CDR1 SQVTM and CDR2 ANQGSEA. V dropped 5 bases and J dropped 5 bases, with 12 bases sitting between them.

The chain has TRBV29-1 and TRBJ2-5, with D possibly being TRBD2 (5 bases). Sequences were obtained from PBMCs or T cells enriched from blood (not recorded which). This TCR derives from a woman in her thirties with acute COVID-19. The CDR3 protein is CSVNEGRETQYF. CDR3 nucleotides: TGCAGCGTTAACGAGGGCCGGGAGACCCAGTACTTC.